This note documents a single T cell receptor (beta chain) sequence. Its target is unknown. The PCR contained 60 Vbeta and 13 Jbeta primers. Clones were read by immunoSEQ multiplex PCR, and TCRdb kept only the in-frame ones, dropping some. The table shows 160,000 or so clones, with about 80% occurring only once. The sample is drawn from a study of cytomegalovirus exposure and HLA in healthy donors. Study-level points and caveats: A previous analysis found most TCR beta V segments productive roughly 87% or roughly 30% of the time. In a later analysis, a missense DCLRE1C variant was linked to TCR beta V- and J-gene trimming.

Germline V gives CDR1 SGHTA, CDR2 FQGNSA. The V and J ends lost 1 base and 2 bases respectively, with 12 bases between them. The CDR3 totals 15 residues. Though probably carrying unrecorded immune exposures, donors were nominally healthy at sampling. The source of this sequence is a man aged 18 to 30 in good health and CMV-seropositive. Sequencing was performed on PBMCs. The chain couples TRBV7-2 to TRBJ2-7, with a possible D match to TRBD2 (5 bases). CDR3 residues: CASSLGSAAAYEQYF. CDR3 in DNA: TGTGCCAGCAGCTTAGGCTCAGCGGCGGCCTACGAGCAGTACTTC.